These T cell receptor beta chains were read from a single sample in a study of beta chain features in type 1 diabetes. Using immunoSEQ multiplex PCR, the repertoire was profiled, and TCRdb retains in-frame clones only, with some absent. The sample records 350,000 to 400,000 clones, 10% to 15% being singletons. The specimen was naive CD4+ T cells from blood. These receptors all come from a woman aged 18-30 years with type 1 diabetes. Both conserved end residues are part of each CDR3. D genes are given only for firm matches. The size of a clone is reported for some rows only, either as once, few or many, or as a class for expanded clones.

>TRBJ2-7|TRBD1|-|TRBV5-1
CASSVDRVQYF
TGCGCCAGCAGCGTGGACAGGGTACAGTACTTC
>TRBJ2-7|-|few|TRBV7-2
CASSLGQYEQYF
TGTGCCAGCAGCTTAGGTCAGTACGAGCAGTACTTC
>TRBJ2-7|TRBD2|few|TRBV4-1
CASSPGSRAGGYEQYF
TGCGCCAGCAGCCCCGGGTCAAGAGCGGGGGGTTACGAGCAGTACTTC
>TRBJ2-1|-|few|TRBV5-1
CASSFEANEQFF
TGCGCCAGCAGCTTCGAAGCTAATGAGCAGTTCTTC
>TRBJ1-2|TRBD1|-|TRBV5-4
CASSPAVGQGSGYTF
TGTGCCAGCAGTCCGGCGGTGGGACAGGGAAGTGGCTACACCTTC
>TRBJ2-5|TRBD1|few|TRBV27
CASSPRDRGRETQYF
TGTGCCAGCAGTCCGCGGGACAGGGGTCGAGAGACCCAGTACTTC
>TRBJ2-1|-|-|TRBV28
CASSFKLRGEQFF
TGTGCCAGCAGTTTTAAGTTGCGGGGTGAGCAGTTCTTC
>TRBJ1-1|-|-|TRBV5-1
CASNPSTPYTEAFF
TGCGCCAGCAATCCGTCGACTCCTTACACTGAAGCTTTCTTT
>TRBJ2-3|-|-|TRBV12-5
CASGFPGEPTDTQYF
TGTGCTAGTGGTTTCCCAGGGGAACCCACAGATACGCAGTATTTT
>TRBJ2-4|-|-|TRBV23-1
CASSTLIAIAKNIQYF
TGCGCCAGCAGTACCCTGATTGCTATAGCCAAAAACATTCAGTACTTC
>TRBJ1-1|-|few|TRBV19
CASSLAGQGNTEAFF
TGTGCCAGTAGCCTCGCCGGTCAGGGGAACACTGAAGCTTTCTTT
>TRBJ1-2|-|-|TRBV2
CASRRRGLHGYTF
TGTGCCAGCAGGAGGCGGGGCCTCCATGGCTACACCTTC
>TRBJ2-1|TRBD2|few|TRBV4-2
CASSQASSGGYNEQFF
TGTGCCAGCAGCCAAGCGTCTAGCGGGGGCTACAATGAGCAGTTCTTC
>TRBJ2-3|TRBD2|few|TRBV4-3
CASSHAGDTDTQYF
TGCGCCAGCAGCCATGCGGGAGACACAGATACGCAGTATTTT
>TRBJ2-1|-|few|TRBV28
CASSSIASVEFF
TGTGCCAGCAGTTCAATAGCTAGCGTGGAGTTCTTC
>TRBJ2-5|TRBD2|-|TRBV5-1
CASSDTSGGIQTQYF
TGCGCCAGCAGCGACACTAGCGGGGGGATTCAGACCCAGTACTTC
>TRBJ2-1|TRBD2|-|TRBV19
CASNVAGGAYNEQFF
TGTGCCAGTAACGTAGCGGGAGGCGCCTACAATGAGCAGTTCTTC
>TRBJ2-1|TRBD2|-|TRBV4-1
CASSRPLAGGGHEQFF
TGCGCCAGCAGCCGACCCCTAGCGGGGGGGGGCCATGAGCAGTTCTTC
>TRBJ2-7|-|few|TRBV4-3
CASSQKTGYEQYF
TGCGCCAGCAGCCAAAAGACAGGTTACGAGCAGTACTTC
>TRBJ2-7|-|few|TRBV7-9
CASSLDWFEQYF
TGTGCCAGCAGCTTAGACTGGTTCGAGCAGTACTTC
>TRBJ1-1|-|-|TRBV5-4
CASSLDREGTEAFF
TGTGCCAGCAGCTTGGACAGGGAAGGCACTGAAGCTTTCTTT
>TRBJ2-7|-|few|TRBV7-9
CASSRRLPGEQYF
TGTGCCAGCAGCCGCCGCTTGCCAGGCGAGCAGTACTTC
>TRBJ1-1|-|-|TRBV20-1
CSAPGVPEAFF
TGCAGTGCCCCGGGGGTCCCTGAAGCTTTCTTT
>TRBJ2-1|TRBD1|-|TRBV7-8
CASSLVAGGRNEQFF
TGTGCCAGCAGCTTAGTGGCAGGGGGCCGCAATGAGCAGTTCTTC
>TRBJ2-7|-|-|TRBV5-1
CASSLEERRVWDIGTNEQYF
TGCGCCAGCAGCTTGGAGGAAAGACGTGTGTGGGACATCGGGACCAACGAGCAGTACTTC
>TRBJ2-4|TRBD2|-|TRBV4-3
CASSQDLAVAKNIQYF
TGCGCCAGCAGCCAAGACCTAGCGGTAGCCAAAAACATTCAGTACTTC